Listed below are T cell receptor beta chains from one sample, sequenced in a study of blood T cell repertoires in COVID-19. Sequenced by immunoSEQ multiplex PCR; TCRdb stores in-frame clones only, minus some. This table has roughly 250,000 clones, approximately 90% appearing once. Source material: PBMCs or T cells enriched from blood (not recorded which). These receptors all stem from a woman in her twenties or thirties with acute COVID-19. The CDR3 runs from the conserved cysteine through the conserved F or W. A D gene is named only where the DNA matches it firmly. Clone size, where shown, is once, few, many, or a class for clones that have expanded.

cdr3_aa	cdr3_nt	clone_size	d_call	v_call	j_call
CASSDRGYNEQFF	TGTGCCAGCAGTGACAGGGGTTACAATGAGCAGTTCTTC	-	-	TRBV2	TRBJ2-1
CASSAGTGTIEQFF	TGTGCCAGTAGTGCCGGGACAGGGACAATTGAGCAGTTCTTC	-	TRBD1	TRBV19	TRBJ2-1
CSAPGEVEQFF	TGCAGTGCGCCCGGGGAGGTTGAGCAGTTCTTC	-	-	TRBV20-1	TRBJ2-1
CASSLVRGMGNEQFF	TGTGCCAGCAGCTTAGTTAGGGGTATGGGTAATGAGCAGTTCTTC	-	-	TRBV11-3	TRBJ2-1
CASNLGGEQYF	TGTGCCAGCAACTTAGGGGGCGAGCAGTACTTC	-	-	TRBV12-3/TRBV12-4	TRBJ2-7
CASSRDLLTYEQYF	TGTGCCAGCAGTCGGGACTTATTAACCTACGAGCAGTACTTC	-	-	TRBV5-6	TRBJ2-7
CASSLADSNEKLFF	TGTGCCAGCAGCTTGGCTGACTCTAATGAAAAACTGTTTTTT	-	-	TRBV5-4	TRBJ1-4
CASSLGTPNPEAFF	TGTGCCAGCTCACTCGGGACACCAAACCCAGAAGCTTTCTTT	-	-	TRBV18	TRBJ1-1
CASSLAGLLRGENTEAFF	TGTGCCAGCAGCTTGGCGGGACTTCTTAGAGGGGAGAACACTGAAGCTTTCTTT	-	-	TRBV5-6	TRBJ1-1
CASTATGSGYGYTF	TGTGCCAGCACCGCGACAGGTTCGGGCTATGGCTACACCTTC	-	-	TRBV28	TRBJ1-2
CASTRDRNYGYTF	TGTGCCAGCACCAGGGACAGGAACTATGGCTACACCTTC	-	TRBD1	TRBV2	TRBJ1-2
CASSGGQGTTEAFF	TGCGCCAGCAGCGGGGGACAGGGGACCACTGAAGCTTTCTTT	-	TRBD1	TRBV5-1	TRBJ1-1
CASSPPVENTEAFF	TGTGCCAGCAGCCCACCTGTAGAGAACACTGAAGCTTTCTTT	-	-	TRBV6-2/TRBV6-3	TRBJ1-1
CASRWGREDEQFF	TGTGCCAGTAGGTGGGGCAGGGAGGATGAGCAGTTCTTC	-	-	TRBV19	TRBJ2-1
CASSSTDLAGANTGELFF	TGTGCCAGCAGTTCCACCGATCTAGCGGGAGCCAACACCGGGGAGCTGTTTTTT	-	TRBD2	TRBV6-8	TRBJ2-2
CASSVRAGANTGELFF	TGTGCCAGCAGCGTACGGGCGGGAGCGAACACCGGGGAGCTGTTTTTT	-	TRBD2	TRBV9	TRBJ2-2
CASSRGGRELFF	TGTGCCAGCAGCCGGGGAGGGAGGGAGCTGTTTTTT	-	TRBD2	TRBV3-1/TRBV3-2	TRBJ2-2
CASSLWPQETQYF	TGTGCCAGCAGCTTATGGCCCCAAGAGACCCAGTACTTC	-	-	TRBV7-3	TRBJ2-5
CASSLLGGTSSYNEQFF	TGTGCCAGCAGCTTGTTGGGGGGGACGAGCTCCTACAATGAGCAGTTCTTC	-	TRBD2	TRBV7-3	TRBJ2-1
CASTRSGGGEAFF	TGTGCCAGCACCAGATCAGGCGGGGGAGAGGCTTTCTTT	-	-	TRBV7-9	TRBJ1-1
CASSFLDSSYEQYF	TGTGCCAGCAGCTTTTTGGACAGTTCCTACGAGCAGTACTTC	-	-	TRBV5-8	TRBJ2-7
CASSTEPGQGWQPQHF	TGCGCCAGCAGCACGGAACCGGGACAGGGTTGGCAGCCCCAGCATTTT	-	TRBD1	TRBV5-1	TRBJ1-5
CASTLGSGNEQFF	TGTGCCAGCACCCTTGGGTCAGGCAATGAGCAGTTCTTC	few	-	TRBV12-3/TRBV12-4	TRBJ2-1
CASSFRSGTGHQETQYF	TGCGCCAGCAGCTTCAGGAGTGGGACAGGGCATCAAGAGACCCAGTACTTC	-	TRBD1	TRBV5-1	TRBJ2-5
CSENRVSEQYF	TGCAGTGAAAACAGGGTATCCGAGCAGTACTTC	once	-	TRBV20-1	TRBJ2-7
CASSEHLGSYNEQFF	TGTGCCAGCAGTGAACATCTCGGTTCCTACAATGAGCAGTTCTTC	-	-	TRBV6-1	TRBJ2-1
CASSFRGSNEKLFF	TGTGCCAGCAGTTTCAGGGGTTCTAATGAAAAACTGTTTTTT	once	-	TRBV2	TRBJ1-4
CASSVKQGSEKLFF	TGTGCCAGCAGTGTTAAACAGGGTTCAGAAAAACTGTTTTTT	-	-	TRBV27	TRBJ1-4
CASSLEGFYGYTF	TGTGCCAGCTCTCTGGAGGGTTTCTATGGCTACACCTTC	-	-	TRBV12-3/TRBV12-4	TRBJ1-2
CASEGTPGYEQYF	TGTGCCAGCGAGGGGACTCCCGGGTACGAGCAGTACTTC	-	-	TRBV28	TRBJ2-7
CASTQDSDNSPLHF	TGTGCCAGCACCCAGGATTCCGATAATTCACCCCTCCACTTT	-	-	TRBV5-6	TRBJ1-6
CAWALMGQFYEQYF	TGTGCCTGGGCTCTTATGGGACAGTTCTACGAGCAGTACTTC	-	TRBD1	TRBV30	TRBJ2-7
CATSRGLGLAGGTDTQYF	TGTGCCACCAGCAGAGGGCTGGGACTAGCGGGAGGCACAGATACGCAGTATTTT	-	TRBD2	TRBV15	TRBJ2-3
CASSDSLTGGVSFGYTF	TGTGCCAGCAGTGATTCGTTAACAGGGGGGGTCTCTTTTGGCTACACCTTC	few	TRBD1	TRBV2	TRBJ1-2
CASSDGLRQPQHF	TGTGCCAGCAGCGACGGACTTCGGCAGCCCCAGCATTTT	-	-	TRBV6-5	TRBJ1-5
CASSDGTAFNQPQHF	TGTGCCAGTAGTGACGGGACAGCCTTTAATCAGCCCCAGCATTTT	once	TRBD1	TRBV19	TRBJ1-5
CASSLRLRQLSEKLFF	TGTGCCAGCAGCTTGAGGTTGCGGCAGCTGTCCGAAAAACTGTTTTTT	once	-	TRBV5-6	TRBJ1-4